This T cell receptor (beta chain) was sequenced during a study of technical replicates of blood from several donors. Trimming removed 2 bases from V and 2 bases from J, with 13 bases in between. Germline V gene sequence: CDR1 KGHSH, CDR2 LQKENI. CDR3 length equals 15 residues. Clones were sequenced by immunoSEQ multiplex PCR, and TCRdb holds only the in-frame ones, with some missing. The sample yields around 61,000 clones, around 97% seen once. The clonotype was recovered from a human donor in good health. Sequencing was performed on T cells isolated from PBMCs. The V call is TRBV18, the J call TRBJ2-7; D gene unclear. CDR3 sequence: CASSPSQNKAYEQYF. The CDR3 region has the DNA TGTGCCAGCTCACCATCTCAGAATAAAGCCTACGAGCAGTACTTC.